This TCR beta chain was observed in a study of T cells in Graves' hyperthyroidism and ophthalmopathy. A few counts support this clonotype. Antigen: not known. The PBMCs were sourced from fresh peripheral blood (more than 8.5 ml). General study findings and limits: Most thyroid-expanded clonotypes above 0.001 were also found in blood.

This CDR3 has 14 amino acids. Trimming left V 0 bases short and J 2 bases short, with 8 bases between. Germline V gene sequence: CDR1 SGDLS, CDR2 YYNGEE. Amplified TCR beta CDR3 regions came from RNA transcripts. First-round RT-PCR targeting the TCR CDR3 was performed with the HTBI primer set. TCRdb reanalysed the multiplex PCR reads using MiXCR and keeps one entry per CDR3 protein. The table shows a few hundred thousand distinct CDR3 sequences, with around a sixth occurring only once. This clonotype was obtained from a woman in her thirties with Graves' hyperthyroidism. What was sequenced was blood. The gene calls are TRBV9 and TRBJ1-2; D is ambiguous. The CDR3 coding sequence is TGTGCCAGCAGCGTAGACATAGGGAACTATGGCTACACCTTC. It is translated as CASSVDIGNYGYTF.